This is a list of T cell receptor beta chains from one sample in a study of OX40 agonist ivuxolimab in advanced cancers. Sequencing used immunoSEQ multiplex PCR; TCRdb keeps in-frame clones, though not all of them. This table has 40,000 to 45,000 clones, around 80% appearing once. The sequencing used CD4+ or CD8+ T cells sorted from blood, collected in a trial of the OX40 agonist ivuxolimab. The receptor source for this set is an adult with an advanced solid tumor such as melanoma, head and neck, liver or kidney cancer. Both conserved end residues are trimmed from each CDR3. Each record gives: V gene, J gene, CDR3 length, CDR3 protein.

V: TRBV19
J: TRBJ2-1
length: 14
CDR3: ASSPLAGGAYNEQF

V: TRBV11-2
J: TRBJ2-7
length: 13
CDR3: ASSPDRVSSYEQY

V: TRBV5-5
J: TRBJ2-4
length: 13
CDR3: ASSLMGQGTNIQY

V: TRBV7-9
J: TRBJ2-1
length: 14
CDR3: ASSLKKGHRYNEQF

V: TRBV2
J: TRBJ2-1
length: 14
CDR3: ASSDLTTSLYNEQF

V: TRBV7-3
J: TRBJ1-2
length: 11
CDR3: ASSSTIYGGYT

V: TRBV7-9
J: TRBJ1-2
length: 11
CDR3: ASSFEGNYGYT

V: TRBV5-1
J: TRBJ1-2
length: 12
CDR3: ASSLGLAAYGYT

V: TRBV11-1
J: TRBJ2-3
length: 10
CDR3: ASSLWGDTQY

V: TRBV4-1
J: TRBJ2-7
length: 15
CDR3: ASSQDYLAGRVYEQY